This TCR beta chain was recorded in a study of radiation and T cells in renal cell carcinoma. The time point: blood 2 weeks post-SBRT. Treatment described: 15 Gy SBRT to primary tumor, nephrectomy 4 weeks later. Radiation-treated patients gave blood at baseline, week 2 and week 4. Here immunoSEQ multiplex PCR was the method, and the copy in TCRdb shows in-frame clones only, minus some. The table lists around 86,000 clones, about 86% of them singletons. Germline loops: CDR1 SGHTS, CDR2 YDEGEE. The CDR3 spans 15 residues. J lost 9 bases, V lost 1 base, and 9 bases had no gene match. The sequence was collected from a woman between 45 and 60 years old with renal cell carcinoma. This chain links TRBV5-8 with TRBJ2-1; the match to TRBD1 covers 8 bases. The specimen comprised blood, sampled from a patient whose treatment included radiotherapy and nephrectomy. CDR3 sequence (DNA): TGTGCCAGCAGCTTGAGAAGGACAGGGTACGGTGAGCAGTTCTTC. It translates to CASSLRRTGYGEQFF.